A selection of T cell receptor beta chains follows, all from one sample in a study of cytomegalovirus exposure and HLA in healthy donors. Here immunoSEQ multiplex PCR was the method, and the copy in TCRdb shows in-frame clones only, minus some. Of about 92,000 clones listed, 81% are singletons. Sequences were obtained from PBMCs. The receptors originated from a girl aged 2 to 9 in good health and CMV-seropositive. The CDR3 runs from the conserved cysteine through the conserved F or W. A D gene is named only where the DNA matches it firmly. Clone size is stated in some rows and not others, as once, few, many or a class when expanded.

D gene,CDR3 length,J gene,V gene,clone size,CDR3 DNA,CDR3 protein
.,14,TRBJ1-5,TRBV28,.,TGTGCCAGCAGCCTAACTCAGGGGAATCAGCCCCAGCATTTT,CASSLTQGNQPQHF
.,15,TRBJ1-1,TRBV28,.,TGTGCCAGCAGTTTCGTCGGATTCGAGGACACTGAAGCTTTCTTT,CASSFVGFEDTEAFF
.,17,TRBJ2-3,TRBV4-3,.,TGCGCCAGCAGCCAAGATCGGTCGCGGGAAATTCCACATACGCAGTATTTT,CASSQDRSREIPHTQYF
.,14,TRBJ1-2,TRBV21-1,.,TGTGCCAGCAGCAAAGTTGGAGTCCTCTATGGCTACACCTTC,CASSKVGVLYGYTF
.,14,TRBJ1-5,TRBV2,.,TGTGCCAGCAGTGAAGTGATGAGAAATCAGCCCCAGCATTTT,CASSEVMRNQPQHF
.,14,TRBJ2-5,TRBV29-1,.,TGCAGCGTTTTCCGAGACACAAACCAAGAGACCCAGTACTTC,CSVFRDTNQETQYF
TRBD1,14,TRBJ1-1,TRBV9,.,TGTGCCAGCAGCGTAGGACAGGGGGCGACTGAAGCTTTCTTT,CASSVGQGATEAFF
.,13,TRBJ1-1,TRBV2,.,TGTGCCAGCAGTATGGGCCTAAACACTGAAGCTTTCTTT,CASSMGLNTEAFF
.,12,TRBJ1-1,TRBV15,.,TGTGCCACCAGCAGAGATGGTTTAGTAGCTTTCTTT,CATSRDGLVAFF
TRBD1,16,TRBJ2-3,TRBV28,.,TGTGCCAGCAGTGTCCTCCGGGACAGGGGAACAGATACGCAGTATTTT,CASSVLRDRGTDTQYF
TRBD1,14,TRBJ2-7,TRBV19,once,TGTGCCAGTAGTAAAACAGGGGGCACCTACGAGCAGTACTTC,CASSKTGGTYEQYF
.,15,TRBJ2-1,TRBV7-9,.,TGTGCCAGCAGCTCGGGACTGAGCTCCTACAATGAGCAGTTCTTC,CASSSGLSSYNEQFF
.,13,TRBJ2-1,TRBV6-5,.,TGTGCCAGCACGACGGGAGTCGACAATGAGCAGTTCTTC,CASTTGVDNEQFF
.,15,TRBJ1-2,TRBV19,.,TGTGCCAGTAGTAGCCCCACAGGGACTAACTATGGCTACACCTTC,CASSSPTGTNYGYTF
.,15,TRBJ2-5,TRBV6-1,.,TGTGCCAGCAGTCTATGGCGGGGGCAGGGAGAGACCCAGTACTTC,CASSLWRGQGETQYF
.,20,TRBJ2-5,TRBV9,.,TGTGCCAGCAGCGCCCTTCCAACCGGGGGAGTAGCGGATACACAAGAGACCCAGTACTTC,CASSALPTGGVADTQETQYF
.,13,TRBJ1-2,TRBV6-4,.,TGTGCCAGCAGTGACTCTACCGGTGATGGCTACACCTTC,CASSDSTGDGYTF
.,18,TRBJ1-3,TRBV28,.,TGTGCCAGCAGTTTATCGGCAGCGGGGGCTCTCTCTGGAAACACCATATATTTT,CASSLSAAGALSGNTIYF
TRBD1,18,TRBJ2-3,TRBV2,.,TGTGCCAGCAGGGTCCCCAAGGACAGGTTACCTAGCACAGATACGCAGTATTTT,CASRVPKDRLPSTDTQYF